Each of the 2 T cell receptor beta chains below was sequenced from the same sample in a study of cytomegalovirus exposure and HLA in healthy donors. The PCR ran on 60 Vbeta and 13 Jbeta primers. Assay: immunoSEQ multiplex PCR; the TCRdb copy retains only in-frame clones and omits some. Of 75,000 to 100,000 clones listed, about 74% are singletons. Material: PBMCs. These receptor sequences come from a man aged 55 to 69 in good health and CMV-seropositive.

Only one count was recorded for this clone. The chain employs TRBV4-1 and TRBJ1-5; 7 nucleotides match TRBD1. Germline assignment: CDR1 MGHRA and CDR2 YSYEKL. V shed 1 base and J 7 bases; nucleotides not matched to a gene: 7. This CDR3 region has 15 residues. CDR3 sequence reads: CASSQVEGAGQPQHF. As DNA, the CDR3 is TGCGCCAGCAGCCAAGTTGAGGGGGCGGGACAGCCCCAGCATTTT.

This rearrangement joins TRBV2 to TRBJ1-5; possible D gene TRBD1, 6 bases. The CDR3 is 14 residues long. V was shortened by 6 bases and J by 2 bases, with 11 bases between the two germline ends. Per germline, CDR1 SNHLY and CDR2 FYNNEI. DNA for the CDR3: TGTGCCAGCAGAATAGGGGGTGGCAATCAGCCCCAGCATTTT. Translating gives CASRIGGGNQPQHF.